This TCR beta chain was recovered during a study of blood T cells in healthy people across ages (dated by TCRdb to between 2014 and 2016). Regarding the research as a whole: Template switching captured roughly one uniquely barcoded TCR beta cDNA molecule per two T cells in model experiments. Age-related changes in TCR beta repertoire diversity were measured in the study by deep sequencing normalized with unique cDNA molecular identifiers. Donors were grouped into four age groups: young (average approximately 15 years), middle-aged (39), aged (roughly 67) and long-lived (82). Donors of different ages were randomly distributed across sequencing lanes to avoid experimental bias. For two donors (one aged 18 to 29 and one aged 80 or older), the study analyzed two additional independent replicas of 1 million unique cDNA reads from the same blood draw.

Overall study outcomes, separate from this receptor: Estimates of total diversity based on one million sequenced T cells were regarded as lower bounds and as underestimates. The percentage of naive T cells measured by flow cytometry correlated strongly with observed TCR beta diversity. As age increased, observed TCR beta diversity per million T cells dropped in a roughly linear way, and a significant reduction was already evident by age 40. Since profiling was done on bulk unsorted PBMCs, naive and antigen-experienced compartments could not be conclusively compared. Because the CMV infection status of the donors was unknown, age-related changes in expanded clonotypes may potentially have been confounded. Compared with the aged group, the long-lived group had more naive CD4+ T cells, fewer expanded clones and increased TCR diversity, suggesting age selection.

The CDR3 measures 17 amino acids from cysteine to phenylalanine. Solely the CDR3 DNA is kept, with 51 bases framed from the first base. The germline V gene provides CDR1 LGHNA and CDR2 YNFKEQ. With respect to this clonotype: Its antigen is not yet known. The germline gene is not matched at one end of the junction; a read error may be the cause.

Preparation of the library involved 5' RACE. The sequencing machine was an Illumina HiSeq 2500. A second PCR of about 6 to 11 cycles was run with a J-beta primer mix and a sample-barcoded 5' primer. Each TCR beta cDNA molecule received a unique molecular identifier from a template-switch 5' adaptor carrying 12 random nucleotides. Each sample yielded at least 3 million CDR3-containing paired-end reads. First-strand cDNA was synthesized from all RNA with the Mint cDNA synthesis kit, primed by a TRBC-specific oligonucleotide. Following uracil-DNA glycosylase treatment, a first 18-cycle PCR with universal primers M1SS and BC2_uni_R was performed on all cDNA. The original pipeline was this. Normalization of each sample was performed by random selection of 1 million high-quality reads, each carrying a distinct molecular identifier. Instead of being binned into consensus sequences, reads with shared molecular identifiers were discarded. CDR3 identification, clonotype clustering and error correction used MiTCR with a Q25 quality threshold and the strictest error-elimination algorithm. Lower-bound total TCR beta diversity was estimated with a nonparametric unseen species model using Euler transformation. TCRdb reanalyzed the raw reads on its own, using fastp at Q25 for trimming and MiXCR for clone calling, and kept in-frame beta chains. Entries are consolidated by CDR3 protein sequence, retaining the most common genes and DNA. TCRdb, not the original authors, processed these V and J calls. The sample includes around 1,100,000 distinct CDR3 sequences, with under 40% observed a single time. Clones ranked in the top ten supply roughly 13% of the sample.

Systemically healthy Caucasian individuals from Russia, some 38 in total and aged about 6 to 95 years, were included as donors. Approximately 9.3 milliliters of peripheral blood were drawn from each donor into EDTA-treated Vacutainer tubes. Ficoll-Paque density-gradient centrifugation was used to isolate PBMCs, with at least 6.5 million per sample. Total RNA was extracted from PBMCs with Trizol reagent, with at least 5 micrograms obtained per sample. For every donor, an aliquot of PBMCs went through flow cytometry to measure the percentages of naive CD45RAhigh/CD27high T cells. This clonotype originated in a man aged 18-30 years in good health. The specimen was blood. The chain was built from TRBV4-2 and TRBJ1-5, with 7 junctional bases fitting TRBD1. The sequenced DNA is TGTGCCAGCAACCAAGACCAGGGGGATGGAAGCAATCAGCCCCAGCATTTT. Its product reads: CASNQDQGDGSNQPQHF.